This T cell receptor (beta chain) was identified in a study of cytomegalovirus exposure and HLA in healthy donors (dated by TCRdb to 2016 to 2017). The study in broad terms: An earlier analysis of several hundred of the donors reported approximately 300 Gb of sequence data and around 120 million unique TCR beta sequences obtained from approximately 180 million T cells. About 300 gigabases of sequencing data and around 87 million unique TCR sequences were included in an early release covering roughly 600 HLA-typed donors. The genetic ancestry cluster associated with self-reported Caucasian donors included around 76% of the 398 genotyped donors. The study aimed to test whether signatures of past pathogen exposure could be identified by cataloging public T cell receptors. Using immunosequencing, the study profiled T cell repertoires from 500 to 800 subjects and related those repertoires to cytomegalovirus serostatus. Besides the first cohort of roughly 640 subjects, a separate validation cohort made up of over 95 different subjects was used. The study combined high-throughput TCR immunosequencing, statistical association of individual TCRs with disease status, and machine learning to predict cytomegalovirus infection status. A later analysis re-examined previously published TCR beta repertoires from 600 to 700 donors and added high-resolution HLA genotyping to investigate patterns of TCR occurrence. Rather than using new phenotypic data, the later analysis identified candidate immune exposures from TCR beta sequences and from how often those sequences occurred across donors. To decide whether each TCR beta V gene segment behaved as functional or pseudogenic, an earlier analysis of 587 of the donors relied on high-throughput TCR beta sequencing. Donor age, sex, ethnicity and CMV serostatus were collected together with the repertoire data. In a later genetic analysis, genome-wide SNP genotypes for about 65% of the 666 donors were used, and that subset was treated as a discovery cohort. All discovery cohort repertoires had been generated on a single sequencing platform. Both class I and class II loci were covered by HLA typing, at four-digit resolution. Typing coverage differed by locus: A, B, C, DRB1 and DQB1 were typed in about 620-630 donors, DQA1 in approximately 520, DPA1 in some 610, and DPB1 in about 450. Because of strong linkage in the cohort, roughly 5 DR-DQ haplotypes were treated as single units for association and clustering. Across around 400 genotyped donors of the cohort, an average of approximately 240,000 unique TCR beta nucleotide sequences per donor were sequenced, and 15% to 20% of those sequences were non-productive. Overall results and qualifications from the work: The only immune exposure information available for the cohort was CMV serostatus. Presence/absence analyses assumed roughly uniform sequencing depth across donors, an assumption that may not hold. Because some donors lacked HLA typing at each locus, the association tests relied only on the typed subset. Three of the identified cytomegalovirus-associated TCR beta chains were confirmed in vitro to be specific for cytomegalovirus antigens. According to the authors, the approach could potentially be generalized to other disease states and immunological phenotypes. According to a later analysis, parvovirus B19, influenza, CMV and Epstein-Barr virus appeared linked to several top co-occurrence clusters. Cytomegalovirus status was reported to be diagnosed by the classifier with high specificity and sensitivity in both the original and validation cohorts. In a later genetic analysis, a missense DCLRE1C variant was associated with V-gene and J-gene trimming of TCR beta chains, and the association was replicated in an independent cohort. A later analysis associated 15,000 or so TCR beta sequences with specific HLA alleles at a false discovery rate of 0.05. In an earlier analysis of some 640 of the donors, most TCR beta V segments were observed in productive rearrangements about 87% or about 30% of the time, broadly matching IMGT annotations. In a later analysis, most CMV-associated TCR beta chains were found to appear HLA-restricted, with HLA associations seemingly driven largely by CMV exposure. Some IMGT-functional V segments, including TRBV6-2 and TRBV6-3, could not be told apart with the 87-base-pair reads, so those segments were excluded. A cluster of highly shared sequence variants was judged likely to represent a technical artifact of the sequencing pipeline. Because counts were too low, about 17 rarely observed V segments, including chromosome 9 orphons, were excluded from the earlier analysis of 587 of the donors. A further reported finding was that TCR beta sequences accurately predicted the HLA-A and HLA-B alleles for most subjects in the first cohort. A later analysis found that HLA-associated TCR beta chains were more clonally expanded and had lower generation probabilities than equally common non-associated chains. This cohort had only TCR beta chains sequenced, and the lack of alpha or paired-chain data limited which features could be detected. Most TCR sequences were observed very rarely across donors, whereas some public TCRs were present in many individuals. In the study, approximately 160 TCR beta chains were listed as associated with cytomegalovirus. Compared with the roughly 700-donor mean, donors in an Asian-associated ancestry cluster had fewer N-insertions in productive TCRs, according to a later genetic analysis. Correlated functional status among segregating V segments might be attributable to linkage disequilibrium, but an unknown experimental factor could not be ruled out. When HLA alleles, especially DR and DQ, strongly co-occurred, TCR associations were difficult to assign to individual alleles. In a later analysis, TCR association rates were found to vary across HLA loci, with the most associated TCRs seen for DRB1 alleles and the fewest for HLA-C alleles.

From cysteine to phenylalanine, the CDR3 is 14 amino acids long. Only the CDR3 DNA is retained, 42 bases long and in frame from the first base. The V end gives up 6 bases and the J end 3 bases, leaving 6 bases in the junction not matched to a gene. CDR1 and CDR2 are drawn from the germline V gene: SQVTM, ANQGSEA. This clone has more than one count but fewer than ten. No cognate antigen has been identified for it. Per-nucleotide qualities are absent, and no much larger clonotype sits a single base away. Receptor libraries were prepared by the immunoSEQ multiplex PCR assay. For the multiplex PCR, a mixture combining 60 forward primers for TCR Vbeta segments and 13 reverse primers for TCR Jbeta segments was used. A multiplex PCR assay on genomic DNA amplified the CDR3 region of rearranged TCR beta genes. On the Illumina HiSeq System, the amplified TCR beta libraries were sequenced as 87-base-pair reads. The study's processing was this. A later analysis counted about 80 million unique TCR beta chains across the roughly 700 repertoires, and about 10 million of these chains were shared by at least two donors. A nearest-neighbor algorithm error-corrected the raw reads and collapsed the reads into unique sequences, merging closely related sequences to remove PCR and sequencing errors. Alignment of CDR3 sequences to IMGT reference sequences was used to assign V, D and J gene segments. For a sequence to be retained, at least a six-nucleotide match to both a V gene segment and a J gene segment was required. Rearrangements were called productive when the CDR3 lacked stop codons and stayed in frame with V and J; all others were non-productive. Following IMGT convention, CDR3 was defined as the stretch from the second conserved V-encoded cysteine up to the conserved J-encoded phenylalanine. In an earlier analysis of 587 of the donors, sequences lacking an unambiguous match to a single V gene segment were excluded. In an earlier analysis of more than 500 of the donors, a V segment was called functional when productive rearrangements were above 56.7%, and segregating when the standard deviation between donors exceeded 5%. A statistical classification framework was built to diagnose cytomegalovirus status from the catalog of TCR beta chain sequences. A later analysis assigned V and J genes by comparing TCR nucleotide sequences with IMGT/GENE-DB human TR gene sequences. Using the TCRdist pipeline, a later analysis assigned CDR3 sequences along with most-parsimonious VDJ recombination scenarios. In a later analysis, every TCR beta chain was defined by the combination of its CDR3 amino acid sequence and its V-gene family, and reads without a unique V-gene family were dropped. To address suspected cross-contamination and a sequencing artifact, a later analysis removed a few hundred highly shared, low-generation-probability nucleotide sequences. A later analysis calculated a clonal expansion index for each public chain from normalized within-repertoire ranks of inferred template counts. In a later analysis, generation probabilities were computed with a VDJ recombination model fitted to out-of-frame rearrangements, and the resulting probabilities were checked against IGoR. In a later analysis, TCR-TCR, TCR-HLA and TCR-CMV co-occurrence was scored with hypergeometric tests, and a repertoire-size bias correction was applied to TCR pairs. In a later analysis, false discovery rates were estimated by permuting HLA or CMV assignments 20 times. In a later analysis, co-occurring TCRs were grouped with DBSCAN, and TCRdist sequence similarity was added when clustering was performed within HLA-allele-positive subsets. Co-occurrence clustering excluded repertoires with fewer than 30,000 or more than 120,000 public chains, plus five with anomalous nucleotide sharing. The source is immuneACCESS, and TCRdb retained only in-frame sequences with V and J called. Part of the clones is not carried over; for the studies checked, unresolved V genes explain less than half of this, and the remainder is unexplained. V, J and clone size reflect that table, while D and trimming were determined from the DNA. This sample holds around 97,000 clones; roughly 9.4% were observed only once. The ten biggest clones cover around 4.9% of the sample.

The cohort comprised around 690 healthy bone marrow donors. Cohort members were all nominally healthy when sampled, although unrecorded immune exposures were likely present. The donor tested CMV seropositive, placing the donor among the approximately 290 seropositive members of the cohort. A peripheral blood sample was provided by each donor, and peripheral blood mononuclear cells were used for TCR beta sequencing. The Qiagen DNeasy Blood Extraction Kit was used to extract genomic DNA from the blood cell samples. The origin of this receptor is a man aged 45-60 years in good health and CMV-seropositive. The sequence links TRBV29-1 to TRBJ2-3, with TRBD1 identical over 10 junction bases. The specimen was PBMCs. The DNA is TGCAGCGTGGGCGGGACAGGGGTTACAGATACGCAGTATTTT. Translated, it gives CSVGGTGVTDTQYF.